This TCR beta chain was captured by sequencing in a study of shared clonotypes between healthy human individuals. Study findings and constraints: Naive subsets tended to show greater estimated richness than memory subsets. Large depth notwithstanding, sorted-subset sequencing proved incomplete by rarefaction.

Naive CD8 populations comprised CD45RO-negative cells positively selected for CCR7, excluding terminally differentiated effector memory CD45RA+ cells. On this clone: Its cognate antigen is unknown. Other DNA variants within this sample encode the same CDR3.

The germline CDR1 and CDR2 sequences are MNHEY and SMNVEV (reference sequence). CDR3 length: 12 residues. V trimming: 8 bases; J trimming: 1 base; junction bases outside the gene matches: 0. Several immunoSEQ 96-well plates shared each subset's DNA, each plate a replicate. Using immunoSEQ multiplex PCR, the repertoire was profiled, and TCRdb retains in-frame clones only, with some absent. The table shows 450,000 to 700,000 clones, with around 95% occurring only once. The clonotype comes from a woman between 25 and 40 years old in good health. The sequenced sample was naive CD8+ T cells sorted from blood. The chain carries TRBV27 and TRBJ2-7; the match to TRBD1 covers 9 bases. CDR3 residues: CASGTGSYEQYF. CDR3 bases: TGTGCCAGCGGGACAGGGTCCTACGAGCAGTACTTC.